This TCR beta chain was identified in a study of technical replicates of blood from a handful of donors. TCRdb's copy holds only in-frame clones and misses some; the assay was immunoSEQ multiplex PCR. The table shows over 10,000 clones, with about 95% occurring only once. CDR1 is MNHEY, CDR2 SMNVEV, per germline (reference sequence). The germline V and J ends were trimmed by 3 bases and 7 bases, with 15 bases remaining between them. The CDR3 spans 14 residues. The chain carries TRBV27 and TRBJ1-2; maybe TRBD1 (5 bases). The source of this sequence is a human donor in good health. What was sequenced was PBMCs. The CDR3 bases are TGTGCCAGCAGTTTGGTAGGGACTATTGGTGGCTACACCTTC. Translated, it gives CASSLVGTIGGYTF.